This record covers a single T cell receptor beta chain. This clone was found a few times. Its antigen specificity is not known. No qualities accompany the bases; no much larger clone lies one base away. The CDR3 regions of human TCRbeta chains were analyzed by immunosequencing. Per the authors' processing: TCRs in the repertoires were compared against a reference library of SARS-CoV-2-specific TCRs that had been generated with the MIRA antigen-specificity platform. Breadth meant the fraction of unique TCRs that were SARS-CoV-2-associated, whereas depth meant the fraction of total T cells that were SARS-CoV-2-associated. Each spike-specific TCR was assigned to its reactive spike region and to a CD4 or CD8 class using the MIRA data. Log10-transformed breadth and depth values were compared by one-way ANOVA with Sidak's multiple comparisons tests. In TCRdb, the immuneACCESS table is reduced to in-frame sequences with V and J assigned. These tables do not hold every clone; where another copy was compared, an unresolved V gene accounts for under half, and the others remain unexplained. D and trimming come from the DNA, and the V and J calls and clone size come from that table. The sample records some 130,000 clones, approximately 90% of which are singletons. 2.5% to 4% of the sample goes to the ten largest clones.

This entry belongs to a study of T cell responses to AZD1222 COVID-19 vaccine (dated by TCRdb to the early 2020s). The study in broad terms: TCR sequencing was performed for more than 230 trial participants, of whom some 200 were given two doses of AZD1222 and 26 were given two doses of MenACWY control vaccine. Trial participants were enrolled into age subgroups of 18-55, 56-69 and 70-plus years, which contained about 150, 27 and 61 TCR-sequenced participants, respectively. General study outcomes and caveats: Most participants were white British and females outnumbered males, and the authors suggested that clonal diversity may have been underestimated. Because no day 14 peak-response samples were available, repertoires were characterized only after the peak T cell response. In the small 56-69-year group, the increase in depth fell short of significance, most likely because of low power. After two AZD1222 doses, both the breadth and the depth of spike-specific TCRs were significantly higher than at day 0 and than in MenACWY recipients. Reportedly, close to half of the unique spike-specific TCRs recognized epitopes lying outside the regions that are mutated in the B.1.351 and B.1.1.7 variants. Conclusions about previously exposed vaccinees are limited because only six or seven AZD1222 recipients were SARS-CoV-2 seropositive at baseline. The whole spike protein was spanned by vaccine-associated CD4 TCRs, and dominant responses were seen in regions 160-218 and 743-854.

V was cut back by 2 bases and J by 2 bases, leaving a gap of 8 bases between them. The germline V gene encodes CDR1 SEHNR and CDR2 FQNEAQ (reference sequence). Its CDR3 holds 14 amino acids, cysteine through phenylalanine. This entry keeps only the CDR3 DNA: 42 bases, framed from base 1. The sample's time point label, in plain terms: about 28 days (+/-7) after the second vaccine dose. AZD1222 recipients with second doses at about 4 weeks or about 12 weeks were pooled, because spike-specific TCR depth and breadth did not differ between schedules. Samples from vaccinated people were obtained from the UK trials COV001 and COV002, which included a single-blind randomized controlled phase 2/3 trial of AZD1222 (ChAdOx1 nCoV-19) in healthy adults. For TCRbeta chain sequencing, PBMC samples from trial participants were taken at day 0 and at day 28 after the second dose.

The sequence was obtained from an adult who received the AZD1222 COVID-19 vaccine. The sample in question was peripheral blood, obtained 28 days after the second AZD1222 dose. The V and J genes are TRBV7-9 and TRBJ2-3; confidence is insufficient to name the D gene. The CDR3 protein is CASSLYEYTDTQYF. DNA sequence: TGTGCCAGCAGCTTATACGAATACACAGATACGCAGTATTTT.